The 28 T cell receptor beta chains in this list originate from one sample, sequenced in a study of OX40 agonist ivuxolimab in advanced cancers. TCRdb's copy holds only in-frame clones and misses some; the assay was immunoSEQ multiplex PCR. This sample carries tens of thousands of clones, 84% of them seen once, and the ten largest clones take roughly 2%. Sequencing used CD4+ or CD8+ T cells sorted from blood, obtained in a trial of the OX40 agonist ivuxolimab. These receptors all stem from an adult with an advanced solid tumor such as melanoma, head and neck, liver or kidney cancer.

This sequence joins TRBV10-3 and TRBJ2-5; D is possibly TRBD1 (6 bases). The CDR3 spans 13 residues. Germline V gives CDR1 ENHRY, CDR2 SYGVKD. V shed 10 bases and J shed 3 bases, with 15 bases lying between them. In nucleotides, the CDR3 is TGTGCCACCCGGCCCTGGACAGAAGAGACCCAGTACTTC. This codes for CATRPWTEETQYF.

The rearrangement links TRBV30 to TRBJ1-1, with TRBD1 as a possible D gene (5 bases). Per the germline V gene, CDR1 is GTSNPN and CDR2 is SVGIG (reference sequence). The CDR3 is 15 amino acids. V lost 6 bases and J lost 0, with 17 bases in between. In nucleotides, the CDR3 is TGTGCCTGCGGGCCTAGGGGATCCATGAACACTGAAGCTTTCTTT. Its protein product is CACGPRGSMNTEAFF.

The J gene is TRBJ2-5, the V gene TRBV6-6; D remains unclear. The better agreement between TRBJ2-7 and the DNA end casts doubt on the J call. Germline V gene lookup returns CDR1 MNHNY and CDR2 SVGAGI (reference sequence). CDR3 length: 11 residues. CDR3 sequence (DNA): TGTGCCAGCAGTTACAGGGTCGAGCAGTACTTC. It encodes CASSYRVEQYF.

This clone was detected once. The chain recombines TRBV12-2 with TRBJ1-1; the tabulated D call, TRBD1, remains unverified against the DNA. TRBV12-2 is flagged as a pseudogene. This CDR3 is built from 13 residues. Here the CDR3 reads CASRRTVNTEAFF. Here the CDR3 DNA reads TGTGCAAGTCGCCGGACAGTGAACACTGAAGCTTTCTTT.

This sequence joins TRBV19 and TRBJ2-1; maybe TRBD2 (5 bases). The CDR3 runs 12 residues. In germline, CDR1 is LNHDA, CDR2 SQIVND (reference sequence). The V and J ends lost 5 bases and 7 bases respectively, with 9 bases between them. DNA of the CDR3: TGTGCCAGTAGTGGTCGAGGGAATGAGCAGTTCTTC. Amino acid sequence: CASSGRGNEQFF. Full variable domain (remainder filled in from reference TRBV19 and TRBJ2-1): DGGITQSPKYLFRKEGQNVTLSCEQNLNHDAMYWYRQDPGQGLRLIYYSQIVNDFQKGDIAEGYSVSREKKESFPLTVTSAQKNPTAFYLCASSGRGNEQFFGPGTRLTVL.

V is TRBV6-1 and J is TRBJ1-1; no firm D call. Trimming left V 5 bases short and J 3 bases short, with 10 bases between. Germline lookup yields CDR1 MNHNS and CDR2 SASEGT. The CDR3 loop spans 13 amino acids. The CDR3 sequence: CASSSRPDTEAFF. The CDR3 coding sequence is TGTGCCAGCAGTTCGCGGCCAGACACTGAAGCTTTCTTT.

This clone was recorded once. The chain has TRBV2 and TRBJ1-6, with D perhaps TRBD1 (6 bases). V lost 7 bases, J lost 0 bases, and 13 bases lay in between. Germline V lookup: CDR1 SNHLY, CDR2 FYNNEI. The CDR3 contains 16 residues. The CDR3 region is CASNGQLSSYNSPLHF. CDR3 nucleotide sequence: TGTGCCAGCAACGGACAGTTGAGCTCCTATAATTCACCCCTCCACTTT.

The J gene is TRBJ2-7, the V gene TRBV7-9, with D perhaps matching TRBD1 (6 bases). Germline V gives CDR1 SEHNR, CDR2 FQNEAQ (reference sequence). The CDR3 covers 13 residues. Trimming removed 4 bases at V and 5 bases at J, with 12 bases between. CDR3: CASSWDTSDEQYF. DNA for the CDR3: TGTGCCAGCAGCTGGGACACCTCTGACGAGCAGTACTTC.

J is TRBJ2-7 and V is TRBV4-2; D is unresolved. CDR3 length: 14 amino acids. Germline lookup yields CDR1 LGHNA and CDR2 YNFKEQ. Trimming took off 4 bases at V and 5 bases at J, with 15 bases between the two ends. The CDR3 nucleotides are TGTGCCAGCAGCCCCCGATCCGACGGCAACGAGCAGTACTTC. It yields the protein CASSPRSDGNEQYF.

This sequence joins TRBV19 and TRBJ1-5; D gene ambiguous. V gave up 3 bases and J gave up 5 bases, with 8 bases separating them. Germline V gene data show CDR1 as LNHDA and CDR2 as SQIVND (reference sequence). The CDR3 loop spans 13 amino acids. DNA of the CDR3: TGTGCCAGTAGTATTTTCGACGATCAGCCCCAGCATTTT. Translated: CASSIFDDQPQHF.

A few counts support this clone. J is TRBJ2-3 and V is TRBV2, with D perhaps TRBD2 (6 bases). This CDR3 spans 16 amino acids. Deletions cut 4 bases from V and 1 base from J, with 15 bases between. Germline V gene lookup returns CDR1 SNHLY and CDR2 FYNNEI. The CDR3 sequence is CASSGAFWGGTDTQYF. In nucleotides, the CDR3 is TGTGCCAGCAGTGGGGCCTTTTGGGGGGGCACAGATACGCAGTATTTT.

The V and J genes are TRBV25-1 and TRBJ1-1; D gene ambiguous. V lost 2 bases, J lost 1 base, and 14 bases lay in between. Germline V gene data show CDR1 as MGHDK and CDR2 as SYGVNS. This CDR3 contains 16 residues. CDR3 residues: CASSEPPTGKNTEAFF. The CDR3 DNA is TGTGCCAGCAGTGAACCCCCCACCGGGAAGAACACTGAAGCTTTCTTT.

J is TRBJ2-2 and V is TRBV11-2; D may be TRBD1 (5 bases). Germline assignment: CDR1 SGHAT and CDR2 FQNNGV. V gave up 4 bases and J gave up 3 bases, with 12 bases separating them. The CDR3 totals 15 residues. In nucleotides, the CDR3 is TGTGCCAGCAGCTATCTTAAGGGGTACACCGGGGAGCTGTTTTTT. Translation: CASSYLKGYTGELFF.

This rearrangement joins TRBV11-1 to TRBJ2-3; D is tentatively TRBD1 or TRBD2 (9 bases each). CDR3 length: 15 amino acids. Germline V gene sequence: CDR1 SGHAT, CDR2 FQDESV (reference sequence). V was trimmed by 5 bases and J by 3 bases, leaving 15 bases between them. The CDR3 here is CASSAGGTGTDTQYF. DNA for the CDR3: TGTGCCAGCAGCGCGGGGGGGACAGGGACAGATACGCAGTATTTT.

The chain links TRBV11-3 to TRBJ2-1; possibly TRBD1 for D (6 bases). Germline V lookup: CDR1 SGHNT, CDR2 YENEEA. The CDR3 spans 15 residues. V was cut by 1 base and J by 0 bases, with 7 bases left in between. Written as DNA, the CDR3 is TGTGCCAGCAGCTTAGTCAGGGGCTCCTACAATGAGCAGTTCTTC. This gives the protein CASSLVRGSYNEQFF.

V usage is TRBV11-2 and J usage is TRBJ2-7; no clear D. The V and J ends lost 3 bases and 3 bases respectively, with 3 bases between them. This CDR3 has 11 residues. The germline V gene encodes CDR1 SGHAT and CDR2 FQNNGV. The CDR3 nucleotides read TGTGCCAGCAGCTTCGACTACGAGCAGTACTTC. This gives the protein CASSFDYEQYF.

The chain carries TRBV29-1 and TRBJ2-7; D is uncertain. Trimming shortened V by 4 bases and J by 2 bases, and 9 bases separated the two germline ends. The CDR3 spans 12 residues. CDR1 is SQVTM, CDR2 ANQGSEA, per germline. The CDR3 bases are TGCAGCGTTGTGGACGGTACCTACGAGCAGTACTTC. The encoded protein is CSVVDGTYEQYF.

The rearrangement links TRBV21-1 to TRBJ2-7. TRBV21-1 is labeled a pseudogene. The CDR3 is 18 amino acids. CDR3 nucleotides: TGTGCCAGCAGCAAAAAGGCGGGGGGACAGGAGATAAAATACGAGCAGTACTTC. Its translation: CASSKKAGGQEIKYEQYF.

This sequence joins TRBV2 and TRBJ1-5; TRBD1 matches 11 bases. The CDR3 is 14 residues long. Germline V gene data show CDR1 as SNHLY and CDR2 as FYNNEI. The trim removed 8 bases at V and 6 bases at J, leaving 6 bases unmatched. This CDR3 reads CASRRTGGSQPQHF. CDR3 nucleotides: TGTGCCAGCCGTCGGACAGGGGGCTCTCAGCCCCAGCATTTT.

This sequence joins TRBV19 and TRBJ1-1; no clear D gene. V lost 6 bases and J lost 2, with 13 bases in between. The germline V gene encodes CDR1 LNHDA and CDR2 SQIVND (reference sequence). The CDR3 has 14 amino acids. The CDR3 nucleotides read TGTGCCAGTAGCTGGAACCGGGGAAACACTGAAGCTTTCTTT. Protein product: CASSWNRGNTEAFF.

The CDR3 DNA follows: TGCAGCGTTGAGACAGGGGTAAATCAGCCCCAGCATTTT. Translation: CSVETGVNQPQHF. V is TRBV29-1 and J is TRBJ1-5; TRBD1 agrees at 8 bases. With V trimmed by 3 bases and J by 4 bases, 2 bases remained unmatched. Germline assignment: CDR1 SQVTM and CDR2 ANQGSEA. The CDR3 has 13 residues.

V and J are TRBV5-5 and TRBJ1-2; no clear D. The V gene's germline CDR1 is SGHKS and CDR2 YYEKEE (reference sequence). With 1 base removed from V and 0 bases from J, the gap between germline ends came to 10 bases. The CDR3 extends over 15 amino acids. The DNA for the CDR3 is TGTGCCAGCAGCTTGCAAGGGAAATCTAACTATGGCTACACCTTC. As protein: CASSLQGKSNYGYTF. Full variable domain (outside the CDR3, taken from reference TRBV5-5 and TRBJ1-2): DAGVTQSPTHLIKTRGQQVTLRCSPISGHKSVSWYQQVLGQGPQFIFQYYEKEERGRGNFPDRFSARQFPNYSSELNVNALLLGDSALYLCASSLQGKSNYGYTFGSGTRLTVV.

The chain carries TRBV5-1 and TRBJ2-7; D is possibly TRBD1 (6 bases). With 4 bases removed from V and 5 bases from J, the gap between germline ends came to 13 bases. This CDR3 is 13 amino acids long. Germline V gene lookup returns CDR1 SGHRS and CDR2 YFSETQ. The CDR3, as DNA: TGCGCCAGCAGCGTGGTGCAGGGGAACGAGCAGTACTTC. This sequence encodes CASSVVQGNEQYF.

The CDR3 sequence: CASSLGRDFTDTQYF. The CDR3, as DNA: TGTGCCAGCAGCCTTGGTAGGGACTTCACAGATACGCAGTATTTT. The chain recombines TRBV14 with TRBJ2-3; possibly TRBD2 for D (6 bases). The CDR3 contains 15 residues. Between the trimmed V and J ends, which lost 4 bases and 2 bases, there was a span of 13 bases. The V gene's germline CDR1 is SGHDN and CDR2 FVKESK.

This clone appeared a few times. The rearrangement uses TRBV19 and TRBJ1-1; D unclear. This CDR3 is built from 11 residues. Per germline, CDR1 LNHDA and CDR2 SQIVND (reference sequence). Trimming removed 7 bases from V and 1 base from J, with 4 bases in between. The CDR3 sequence is CASKKNTEAFF. The CDR3 region has the DNA TGTGCCAGTAAGAAGAACACTGAAGCTTTCTTT.

As regards this clone: At one end, the junction sequence differs from germline, possibly due to a read error. The chain recombines TRBV19 with TRBJ2-5; D not certain. The CDR3 runs to 15 residues. Germline assignment: CDR1 LNHDA and CDR2 SQIVND (reference sequence). The CDR3 nucleotides are TGTGCCAGTAGTATCGGTGCAGCCCCAAGAGAGGCCCAGTACTTC. Translation gives CASSIGAAPREAQYF. The whole variable domain, filled in from reference TRBV19 and TRBJ2-5, reads DGGITQSPKYLFRKEGQNVTLSCEQNLNHDAMYWYRQDPGQGLRLIYYSQIVNDFQKGDIAEGYSVSREKKESFPLTVTSAQKNPTAFYLCASSIGAAPREAQYFGPGTRLLVL.

The chain carries TRBV6-1 and TRBJ1-6, with D possibly matching TRBD1 (6 bases). CDR3 size: 14 residues. V was cut by 6 bases and J by 8 bases, with 14 bases left in between. Germline CDR1 reads MNHNS; CDR2 reads SASEGT. The CDR3 sequence: CASSPRTADSPLHF. The CDR3 DNA reads TGTGCCAGCAGCCCCAGGACAGCCGATTCACCCCTCCACTTT.

The chain carries TRBV11-3 and TRBJ2-7, with 12 bases fitting TRBD2. Germline CDR1 SGHNT, CDR2 YENEEA. With 4 bases clipped from V and 0 bases from J, the junction kept 13 bases outside the gene matches. The CDR3 has 19 amino acids. The CDR3 here is CASSSIRTSGNPYSYEQYF. The CDR3 DNA follows: TGTGCCAGCAGCTCCATACGGACTAGCGGGAACCCTTACTCCTACGAGCAGTACTTC.